These 20 T cell receptor beta chains originate from one sample sequenced in a study of OX40 agonist ivuxolimab in advanced cancers. The library came from the immunoSEQ multiplex PCR assay. TCRdb provides this immuneACCESS table in a form limited to in-frame rearrangements. Some clones are lacking; in checked studies, under half of them reflect an unresolved V gene, and why the rest are absent is not known. This sample gives 37,000 or so clones in total; about 79% of them show up just once. Approximately 17% of the sample goes to the ten largest clones. The sequencing here drew on CD4+ or CD8+ T cells sorted from blood, taken in a trial of the OX40 agonist ivuxolimab. All receptors come from an adult with an advanced solid tumor such as melanoma, head and neck, liver or kidney cancer.

CDR3 sequence: CSVEDDYGYTF. Here the CDR3 DNA reads TGCAGCGTTGAAGATGACTATGGCTACACCTTC. V and J are TRBV29-1 and TRBJ1-2; D gene ambiguous. The CDR3 is made up of 11 amino acids. Germline V gene data show CDR1 as SQVTM and CDR2 as ANQGSEA. V was cut by 0 bases and J by 3 bases, with 2 bases left in between. Looking up the rest from reference TRBV29-1 and TRBJ1-2 gives the full variable domain: SAVISQKPSRDICQRGTSLTIQCQVDSQVTMMFWYRQQPGQSLTLIATANQGSEATYESGFVIDKFPISRPNLTFSTLTVSNMSPEDSSIYLCSVEDDYGYTFGSGTRLTVV.

The rearrangement uses TRBV7-6 and TRBJ2-2; unclear D gene. V lost 5 bases and J lost 5, with 3 bases in between. The CDR3 extends over 11 amino acids. Germline V gene data show CDR1 as SGHVS and CDR2 as FNYEAQ. The CDR3 region has the DNA TGTGCCAGCAGCCAGACCGGGGAGCTGTTTTTT. This encodes CASSQTGELFF.

The chain joins TRBV4-2 to TRBJ1-6, with D perhaps matching TRBD1 (5 bases). From germline, CDR1 is LGHNA and CDR2 YNFKEQ. Between the trimmed V and J ends, which lost 0 bases and 7 bases, there was a span of 13 bases. The CDR3 runs to 16 residues. CDR3 sequence reads: CASSQDFFGGNSPLHF. CDR3 nucleotides: TGTGCCAGCAGCCAAGACTTCTTTGGGGGAAATTCACCCCTCCACTTT.

This clone turned up a few times. V and J are TRBV6-1 and TRBJ1-2, with a possible D match to TRBD1 (5 bases). The CDR3 length is 17 residues. V lost 2 bases and J lost 2, with 18 bases in between. Germline V gives CDR1 MNHNS, CDR2 SASEGT. CDR3 in amino acids: CASSESSGGRSNYGYTF. CDR3 nucleotide sequence: TGTGCCAGCAGTGAAAGCTCGGGGGGTAGGTCCAACTATGGCTACACCTTC.

About this clone itself: Different DNA sequences within this sample yield the same CDR3. The rearrangement uses TRBV6-5 and TRBJ1-1, with D uncertain. CDR1 MNHEY and CDR2 SVGAGI come from the germline V gene. CDR3 size: 15 residues. V lost 6 bases, J lost 1 base, and 15 bases lay in between. Here the CDR3 DNA reads TGTGCCAGCAGCCCCAGAGATCGTGGGAACACTGAAGCTTTCTTT. It codes for CASSPRDRGNTEAFF.

This clone was counted a single time. This chain links TRBV11-2 with TRBJ2-2, with D perhaps assigned TRBD1 or TRBD2 (6 bases each). Between the trimmed V and J ends, which lost 6 bases and 5 bases, there was a span of 19 bases. Per germline, CDR1 SGHAT and CDR2 FQNNGV. This CDR3 contains 16 residues. CDR3 bases: TGTGCCAGCAGGCCCCTCGGGGGCGCAAAGACCGGGGAGCTGTTTTTT. Translation gives CASRPLGGAKTGELFF.

V gene TRBV27 combines with J gene TRBJ1-1; D is uncertain. Germline CDR1 is MNHEY and CDR2 is SMNVEV (reference sequence). The ends were cut back, 0 bases at V and 1 base at J, with 6 bases in the middle. This CDR3 contains 14 residues. In DNA form, the CDR3 reads TGTGCCAGCAGTTTATCGGCGGGGAACACTGAAGCTTTCTTT. Residues: CASSLSAGNTEAFF.

V gene TRBV5-8 combines with J gene TRBJ1-6; perhaps TRBD1 as D (5 bases). CDR1 SGHTS and CDR2 YDEGEE come from the germline V gene. This CDR3 contains 14 residues. V was pared by 4 bases and J by 12 bases, with 17 bases between. In DNA form, the CDR3 reads TGTGCCAGCAGCCTGAGGGACGAACTTCTACCCCTCCACTTT. Its protein product is CASSLRDELLPLHF.

This chain connects TRBV7-9 to TRBJ1-4; unclear D gene. The CDR3 contains 14 residues. The ends were cut back, 6 bases at V and 3 bases at J, with 11 bases in the middle. CDR1 and CDR2 (germline): SEHNR, FQNEAQ (reference sequence). The CDR3 region is CASSLGTSNEKLFF. CDR3 nucleotides: TGTGCCAGCAGTCTCGGTACATCTAATGAAAAACTGTTTTTT.

V gene TRBV5-4 combines with J gene TRBJ1-2; D might be TRBD1 (6 bases). Per germline, CDR1 SGHNT and CDR2 YYREEE (reference sequence). Trimming left V 0 bases short and J 4 bases short, with 16 bases between. The CDR3 has 16 residues. CDR3 in DNA: TGTGCCAGCAGCTTGGTGGGGCAGGGGCAAATCTATGGCTACACCTTC. This codes for CASSLVGQGQIYGYTF.

The chain carries TRBV6-1 and TRBJ1-5, with D uncertain. CDR1 and CDR2 from the germline V gene are MNHNS and SASEGT. Trimming left V 2 bases short and J 9 bases short, with 8 bases between. The CDR3 has 12 amino acids. In DNA, the CDR3 is TGTGCCAGCAGTGAACGAGGGTGGCCCCAGCATTTT. It specifies CASSERGWPQHF.

The V call is TRBV9, the J call TRBJ2-5, with a possible D match to TRBD1 (5 bases). Per germline, CDR1 SGDLS and CDR2 YYNGEE. The CDR3 loop spans 15 amino acids. The V gene lost 3 bases and the J gene lost 4 bases, with 16 bases spanning the gap. CDR3: CASSARGEGPETQYF. CDR3 DNA sequence: TGTGCCAGCAGCGCTAGGGGCGAAGGCCCAGAGACCCAGTACTTC.

This chain links TRBV11-2 with TRBJ1-1; no reliable D call. The CDR3 has 13 amino acids. The germline V gene encodes CDR1 SGHAT and CDR2 FQNNGV. The V and J ends lost 1 base and 1 base respectively, with 4 bases between them. CDR3: CASSLGGNTEAFF. In nucleotides, the CDR3 is TGTGCCAGCAGCTTAGGAGGGAACACTGAAGCTTTCTTT.

The rearrangement uses TRBV6-5 and TRBJ2-5, with D maybe TRBD2 (6 bases). Trimming took 7 bases from V and 1 from J, leaving 10 bases between them. From germline, CDR1 is MNHEY and CDR2 SVGAGI. This CDR3 comprises 13 residues. The chain's CDR3 is CASTRDSQETQYF. CDR3 in DNA: TGTGCCAGCACTCGGGACTCCCAAGAGACCCAGTACTTC.

This sequence joins TRBV7-2 and TRBJ1-1; 7 bases map to TRBD1. Germline V gene data show CDR1 as SGHTA and CDR2 as FQGNSA. V lost 5 bases to trimming and J lost 11 bases; unmatched junction nucleotides: 17. The CDR3 spans 15 residues. The CDR3 spells CASSPDGQDSSGAFF. CDR3 bases: TGTGCCAGCAGCCCCGATGGACAGGATTCGAGTGGGGCTTTCTTT.

The chain is built from TRBV2 and TRBJ2-1, with D tentatively TRBD2 (7 bases). The CDR3 runs to 16 residues. Germline CDR1 SNHLY, CDR2 FYNNEI. V was trimmed by 7 bases and J by 0 bases, leaving 16 bases between them. CDR3 in DNA: TGTGCCAGCAAAGGTGAGGGGGGGAGCTCCTACAATGAGCAGTTCTTC. Translated, it gives CASKGEGGSSYNEQFF.

The chain links TRBV7-9 to TRBJ1-2; D is possibly TRBD1 (5 bases). The CDR3 totals 13 residues. The V gene lost 2 bases and the J gene lost 7 bases, with 11 bases spanning the gap. Germline V lookup: CDR1 SEHNR, CDR2 FQNEAQ (reference sequence). In DNA form, the CDR3 reads TGTGCCAGCAGCTTACAGGGAATTGTTGGCTACACCTTC. Its translation is CASSLQGIVGYTF.

This chain joins TRBV2 and TRBJ1-1; D ambiguous. The CDR3 contains 14 residues. Germline V gives CDR1 SNHLY, CDR2 FYNNEI. The V gene lost 7 bases and the J gene lost 1 base, with 13 bases spanning the gap. The CDR3 region is CASIFVQKNTEAFF. The CDR3 DNA follows: TGTGCCAGCATTTTCGTACAGAAGAACACTGAAGCTTTCTTT.

This clone was seen a handful of times. The chain combines TRBV21-1 with TRBJ2-5; the table's D call, TRBD2, was not checked against the DNA. TRBV21-1 is annotated as a pseudogene. The CDR3 has 19 residues. CDR3 coding DNA: TGTGCCAGCAGCAAAGTGGTCGAAGCTAGCGGGGCATTGCAAGAGACCCAGTACTTC. This encodes CASSKVVEASGALQETQYF.

The rearrangement joins TRBV14 to TRBJ2-7; no reliable D call. The CDR3 has 14 amino acids. The germline V gene encodes CDR1 SGHDN and CDR2 FVKESK. V was shortened by 0 bases and J by 3 bases, with 9 bases between the two germline ends. The CDR3 region is CASSQDFPFYEQYF. In nucleotides, the CDR3 is TGTGCCAGCAGCCAAGATTTTCCCTTCTACGAGCAGTACTTC.